This T cell receptor beta chain appears in the sequencing data of a study of T cell responses to AZD1222 COVID-19 vaccine. The germline V gene encodes CDR1 MNHNS and CDR2 SASEGT. This CDR3 contains 15 residues. The V segment lost 2 bases and the J segment 5 bases; nucleotides outside the gene matches: 7. Repertoires were generated with immunoSEQ multiplex PCR, while TCRdb's copy carries only in-frame clones and drops some. The sample includes about 86,000 clones, about nine tenths of them seen just once. The sequence was collected from an adult who received the AZD1222 COVID-19 vaccine. The J gene is TRBJ2-3, the V gene TRBV6-1, with 7 bases matching TRBD1. The material sequenced was peripheral blood, taken 28 days after the second AZD1222 dose. DNA of the CDR3: TGTGCCAGCAGTGAAAGGAAGGGGGCCGTAGATACGCAGTATTTT. The encoded protein is CASSERKGAVDTQYF.